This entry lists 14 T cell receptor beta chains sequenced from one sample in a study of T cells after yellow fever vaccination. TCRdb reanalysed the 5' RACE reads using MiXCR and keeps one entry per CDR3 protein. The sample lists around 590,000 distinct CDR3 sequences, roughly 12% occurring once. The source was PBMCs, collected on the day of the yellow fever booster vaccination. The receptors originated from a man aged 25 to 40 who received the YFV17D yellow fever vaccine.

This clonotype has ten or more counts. The chain's CDR3 is CSARLGSTDTQYF. The CDR3 coding sequence is TGCAGTGCTAGGTTGGGGAGCACAGATACGCAGTATTTT. The chain has TRBV20-1 and TRBJ2-3; no firm D call. Germline CDR1 and CDR2: DFQATT and SNEGSKA (reference sequence). This CDR3 region has 13 residues. V shed 3 bases and J shed 0 bases, with 7 bases lying between them.

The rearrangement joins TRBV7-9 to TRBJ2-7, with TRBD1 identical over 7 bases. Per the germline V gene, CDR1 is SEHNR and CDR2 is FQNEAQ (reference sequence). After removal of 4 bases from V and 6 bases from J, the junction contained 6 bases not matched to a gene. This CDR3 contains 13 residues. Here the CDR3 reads CASSYGTVPEQYF. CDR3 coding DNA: TGTGCCAGCAGCTATGGGACAGTCCCCGAGCAGTACTTC.

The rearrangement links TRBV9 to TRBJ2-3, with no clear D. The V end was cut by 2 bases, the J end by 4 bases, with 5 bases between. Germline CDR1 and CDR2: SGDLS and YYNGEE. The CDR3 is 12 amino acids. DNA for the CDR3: TGTGCCAGCAGCGTTTATGCAGATACGCAGTATTTT. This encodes CASSVYADTQYF.

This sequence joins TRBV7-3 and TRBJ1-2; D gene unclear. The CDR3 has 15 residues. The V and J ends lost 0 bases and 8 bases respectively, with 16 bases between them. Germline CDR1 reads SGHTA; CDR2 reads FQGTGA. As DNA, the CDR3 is TGTGCCAGCAGCTTAACCTCTTGGGGAGGTGTAGGCTACACCTTC. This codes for CASSLTSWGGVGYTF.

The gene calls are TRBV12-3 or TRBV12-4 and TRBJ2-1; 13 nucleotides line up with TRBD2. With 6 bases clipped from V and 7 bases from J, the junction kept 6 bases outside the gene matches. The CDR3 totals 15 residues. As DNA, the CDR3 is TGTGCCAGCAGGCCGGGACTAGCGGGGAGGAATGAGCAGTTCTTC. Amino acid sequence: CASRPGLAGRNEQFF.

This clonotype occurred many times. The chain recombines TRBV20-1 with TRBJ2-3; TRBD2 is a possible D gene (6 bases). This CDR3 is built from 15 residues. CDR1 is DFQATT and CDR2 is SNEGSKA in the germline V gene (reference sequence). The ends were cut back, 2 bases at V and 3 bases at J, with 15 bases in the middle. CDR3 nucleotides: TGCAGTGCTAGAATTTCGGGAGAAGGAACAGATACGCAGTATTTT. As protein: CSARISGEGTDTQYF.

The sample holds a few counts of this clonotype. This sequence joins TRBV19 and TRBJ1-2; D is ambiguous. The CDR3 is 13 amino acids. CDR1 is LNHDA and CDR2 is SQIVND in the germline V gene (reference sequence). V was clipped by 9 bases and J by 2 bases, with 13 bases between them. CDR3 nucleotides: TGTGCCAGCTACGAGTTGGGGAACTATGGCTACACCTTC. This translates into CASYELGNYGYTF. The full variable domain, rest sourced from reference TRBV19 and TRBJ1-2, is DGGITQSPKYLFRKEGQNVTLSCEQNLNHDAMYWYRQDPGQGLRLIYYSQIVNDFQKGDIAEGYSVSREKKESFPLTVTSAQKNPTAFYLCASYELGNYGYTFGSGTRLTVV.

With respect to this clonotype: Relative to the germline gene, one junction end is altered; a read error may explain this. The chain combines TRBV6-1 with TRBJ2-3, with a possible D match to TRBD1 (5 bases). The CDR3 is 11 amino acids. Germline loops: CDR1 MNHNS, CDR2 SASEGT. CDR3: CASGERGTQYF. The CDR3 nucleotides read TGTGCCAGCGGTGAAAGGGGTACGCAGTATTTT.

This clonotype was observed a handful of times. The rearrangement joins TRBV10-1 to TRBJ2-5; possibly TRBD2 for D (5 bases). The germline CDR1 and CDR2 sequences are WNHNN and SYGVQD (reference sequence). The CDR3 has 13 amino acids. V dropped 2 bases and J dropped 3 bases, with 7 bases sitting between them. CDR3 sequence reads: CASSEPEEETQYF. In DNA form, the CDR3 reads TGCGCCAGCAGTGAGCCGGAGGAAGAGACCCAGTACTTC.

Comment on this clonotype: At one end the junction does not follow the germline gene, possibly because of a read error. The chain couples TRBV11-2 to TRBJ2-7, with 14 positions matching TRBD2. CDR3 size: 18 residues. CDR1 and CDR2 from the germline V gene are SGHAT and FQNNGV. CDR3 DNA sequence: TGTGCCAGCAGCTTAGTTTCGAGGAGTGGGACTAGCGGGAGCGACCCCCACTTC. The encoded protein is CASSLVSRSGTSGSDPHF.

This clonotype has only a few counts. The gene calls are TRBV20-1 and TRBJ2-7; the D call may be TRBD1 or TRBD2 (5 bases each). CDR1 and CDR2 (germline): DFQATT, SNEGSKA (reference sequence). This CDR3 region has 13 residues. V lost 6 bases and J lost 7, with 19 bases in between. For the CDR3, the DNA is TGCAGTGCAACCGGGACCCCCGGGGAGGAGCAGTACTTC. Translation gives CSATGTPGEEQYF.

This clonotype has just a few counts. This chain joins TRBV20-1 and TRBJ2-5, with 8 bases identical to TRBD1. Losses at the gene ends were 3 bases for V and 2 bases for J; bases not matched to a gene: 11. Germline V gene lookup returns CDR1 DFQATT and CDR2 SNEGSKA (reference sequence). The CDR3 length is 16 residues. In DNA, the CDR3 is TGCAGTGCTAGCCGCGGACAGGGATTGGGACAAGAGACCCAGTACTTC. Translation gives CSASRGQGLGQETQYF.

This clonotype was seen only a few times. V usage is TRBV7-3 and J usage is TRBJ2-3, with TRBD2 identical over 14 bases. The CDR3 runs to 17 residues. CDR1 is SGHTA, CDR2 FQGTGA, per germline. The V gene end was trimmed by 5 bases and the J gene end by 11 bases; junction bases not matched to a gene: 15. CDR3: CASSTGLAGGPSEKQYF. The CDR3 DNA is TGTGCCAGCAGCACCGGACTAGCGGGAGGACCCTCTGAAAAGCAGTATTTT.

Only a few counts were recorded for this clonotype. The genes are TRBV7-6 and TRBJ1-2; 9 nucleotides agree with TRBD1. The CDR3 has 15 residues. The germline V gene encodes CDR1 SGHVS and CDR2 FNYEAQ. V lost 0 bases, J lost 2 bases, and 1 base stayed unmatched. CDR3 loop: CASSLAGQGNYGYTF. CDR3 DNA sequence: TGTGCCAGCAGCTTAGCAGGACAGGGGAACTATGGCTACACCTTC.